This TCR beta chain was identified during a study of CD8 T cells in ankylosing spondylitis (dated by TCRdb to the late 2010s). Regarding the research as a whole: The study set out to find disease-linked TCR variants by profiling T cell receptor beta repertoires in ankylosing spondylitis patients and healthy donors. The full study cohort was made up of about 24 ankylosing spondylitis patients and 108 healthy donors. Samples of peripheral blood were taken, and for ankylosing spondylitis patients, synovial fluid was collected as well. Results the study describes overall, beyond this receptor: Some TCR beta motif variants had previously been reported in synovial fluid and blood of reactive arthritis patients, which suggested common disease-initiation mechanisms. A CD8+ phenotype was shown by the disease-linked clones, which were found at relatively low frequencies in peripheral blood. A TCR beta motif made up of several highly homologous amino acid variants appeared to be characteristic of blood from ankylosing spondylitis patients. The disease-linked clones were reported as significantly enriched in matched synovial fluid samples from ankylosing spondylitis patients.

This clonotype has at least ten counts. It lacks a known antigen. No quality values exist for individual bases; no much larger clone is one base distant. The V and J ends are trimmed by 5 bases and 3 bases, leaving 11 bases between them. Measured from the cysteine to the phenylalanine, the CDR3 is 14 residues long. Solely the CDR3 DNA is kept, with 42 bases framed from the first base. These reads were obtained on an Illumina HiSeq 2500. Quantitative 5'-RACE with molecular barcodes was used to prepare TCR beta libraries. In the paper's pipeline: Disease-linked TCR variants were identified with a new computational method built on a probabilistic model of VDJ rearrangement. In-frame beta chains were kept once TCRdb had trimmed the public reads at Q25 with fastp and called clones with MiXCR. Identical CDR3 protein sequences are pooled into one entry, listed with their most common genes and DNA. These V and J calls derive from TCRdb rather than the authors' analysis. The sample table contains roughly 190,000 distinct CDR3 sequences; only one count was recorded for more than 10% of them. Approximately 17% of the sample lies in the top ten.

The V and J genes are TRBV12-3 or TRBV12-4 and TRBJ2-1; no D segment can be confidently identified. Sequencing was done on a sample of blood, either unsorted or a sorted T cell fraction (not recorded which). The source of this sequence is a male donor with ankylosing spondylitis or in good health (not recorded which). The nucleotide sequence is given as TGTGCCAGCAGTCCCGCCTGGGGCTACAATGAGCAGTTCTTC. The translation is CASSPAWGYNEQFF.